These 13 T cell receptor beta chains were all obtained from the same sample, sequenced in a study of blood T cell repertoires in COVID-19 (TCRdb year 2020). To prepare the library, the immunoSEQ multiplex PCR assay was applied. The immuneACCESS repertoire file appears here via TCRdb, limited to in-frame rearrangements. These files lack a portion of the clones; in checked studies, under half of the deficit traces to unresolved V genes, and the cause of the others is not known. The sample table lists some 370,000 clones, 85% to 90% of them with a count of one. The leading ten clones occupy 6.5% of the sample. Sequencing input: peripheral blood. The receptors originated from a man between 18 and 29 years old with active or convalescent COVID-19.

This clone appeared a single time. The V call is TRBV14, the J call TRBJ2-7; D is uncertain. This CDR3 is 13 amino acids long. Germline V lookup: CDR1 SGHDN, CDR2 FVKESK. With 1 base removed from V and 3 bases from J, the gap between germline ends came to 7 bases. CDR3 DNA sequence: TGTGCCAGCAGCCAAGGGAGCAGCTACGAGCAGTACTTC. It encodes CASSQGSSYEQYF.

The chain links TRBV7-2 to TRBJ1-1; no clear D gene. The germline CDR1 and CDR2 sequences are SGHTA and FQGNSA. The CDR3 contains 12 residues. V was pared by 5 bases and J by 11 bases, with 15 bases between. As DNA, the CDR3 is TGTGCCAGCAGCCCCCTCCCTGGGAGTGCTTTCTTT. Translating it yields CASSPLPGSAFF.

A note on this clone: Its ends do not fully match the called genes, so a read error is possible. The chain is built from TRBV6-5 and TRBJ1-1; the D is unclear. CDR1 is MNHEY and CDR2 is SVGAGI in the germline V gene. This CDR3 spans 13 amino acids. CDR3 coding DNA: TGTGCCAGCAGACAAAATACGGGATCCGGGATTATCTTT. Translating it yields CASRQNTGSGIIF.

The V call is TRBV1, the J call TRBJ2-7; TRBD1, the table's D call, was not compared with the DNA. TRBV1 is flagged as a pseudogene. The CDR3 contains 16 residues. CDR3 nucleotides: TGCACCAGCAGCCAAGAGGTAGACAGGCCTAACTACGAGCAGTACTTC. Amino acids: CTSSQEVDRPNYEQYF.

The chain joins TRBV5-1 to TRBJ1-1; D possibly corresponds to TRBD1 (5 bases). The germline V gene encodes CDR1 SGHRS and CDR2 YFSETQ. Trimming took off 0 bases at V and 2 bases at J, with 17 bases between the two ends. The CDR3 consists of 17 residues. CDR3 protein: CASSLGGLGESNTEAFF. Written as DNA, the CDR3 is TGCGCCAGCAGCTTGGGAGGTTTAGGGGAAAGTAACACTGAAGCTTTCTTT.

This clone was observed a single time. Within the sample, other DNA sequences also encode this same CDR3. This chain links TRBV18 with TRBJ1-5, with D perhaps matching TRBD1 (5 bases). The CDR3 has 14 residues. V was trimmed by 2 bases and J by 5 bases, leaving 10 bases between them. Germline CDR1 reads KGHSH; CDR2 reads LQKENI. CDR3 region: CASSPGQGYQPQHF. As DNA, the CDR3 is TGTGCCAGCTCACCAGGGCAGGGTTATCAGCCCCAGCATTTT.

The CDR3 spells CASAAVAGVDEQFF. CDR3 DNA: TGTGCCAGCGCTGCCGTGGCGGGAGTGGATGAGCAGTTCTTC. The chain has TRBV5-4 and TRBJ2-1, with 7 bases lining up with TRBD2. The length of the CDR3 is 14 residues. Germline CDR1 and CDR2: SGHNT and YYREEE (reference sequence). V dropped 7 bases and J dropped 8; count of bases not matched to a gene: 12.

The chain employs TRBV7-9 and TRBJ2-7; a weak D match, TRBD2 (7 bases). The CDR3 sequence is 14 residues long. Germline values: CDR1 SEHNR, CDR2 FQNEAQ (reference sequence). Trimming removed 3 bases from V and 7 bases from J, with 16 bases in between. The CDR3 loop is CASSFLGGAGEQYF. As DNA, the CDR3 is TGTGCCAGCAGCTTTTTGGGGGGGGCTGGAGAGCAGTACTTC.

J is TRBJ2-2 and V is TRBV10-3; TRBD2 agrees at 8 bases. V lost 8 bases and J lost 1; bases outside the gene matches: 6. CDR3 length equals 15 residues. Per germline, CDR1 ENHRY and CDR2 SYGVKD. The CDR3 protein is CAILSAGGNTGELFF. DNA for the CDR3: TGTGCCATCCTTTCGGCGGGAGGGAACACCGGGGAGCTGTTTTTT.

V usage is TRBV25-1 and J usage is TRBJ1-2, with 9 bases aligning to TRBD1. Trimming removed 1 base from V and 8 bases from J; junction bases left unmatched: 5. The germline V gene has CDR1 MGHDK and CDR2 SYGVNS. This CDR3 has 14 residues. CDR3 coding DNA: TGTGCCAGCAGTGAATTTCGGACAGGGGAAGGCTACACCTTC. This sequence encodes CASSEFRTGEGYTF.

The chain has TRBV10-3 and TRBJ2-5; D is unclear. The germline V gene has CDR1 ENHRY and CDR2 SYGVKD. V was shortened by 2 bases and J by 5 bases, with 9 bases between the two germline ends. The CDR3 is 13 residues long. CDR3 in amino acids: CAISEGQKETQYF. In nucleotides, the CDR3 is TGTGCCATCAGTGAGGGTCAGAAGGAGACCCAGTACTTC.

The chain combines TRBV18 with TRBJ2-5; a weak D match, TRBD2 (7 bases). The ends were cut back, 3 bases at V and 3 bases at J, with 11 bases in the middle. Germline lookup yields CDR1 KGHSH and CDR2 LQKENI. This CDR3 is 14 amino acids long. DNA of the CDR3: TGTGCCAGCTCACCGAGGGGGGGCAAAGAGACCCAGTACTTC. Translation gives CASSPRGGKETQYF.

This sequence joins TRBV6-5 and TRBJ1-2; TRBD1 aligns across 7 bases. The J segment lost 2 bases and the V segment lost 8 bases, leaving 8 bases of the junction unmatched. The CDR3 has 14 amino acids. The germline V gene encodes CDR1 MNHEY and CDR2 SVGAGI. The CDR3 region is CASESQGGNYGYTF. CDR3 DNA: TGTGCCAGCGAAAGCCAGGGGGGCAACTATGGCTACACCTTC.